These 26 T cell receptor beta chains were all obtained from the same sample, sequenced in a study of CD8+ T cells in alopecia areata. Once RNA had been extracted, it was reverse transcribed into cDNA to act as the sequencing template. Profiling relied on immunoSEQ multiplex PCR, and the TCRdb table lists in-frame clones only, not all of them. This table holds roughly 150,000 clones, 55% found once. The sample consisted of CD4+ T cells sorted from blood. The receptors were sampled from a human donor in good health.

The chain uses TRBV5-1 and TRBJ1-1; the D is unclear. V lost 0 bases to trimming and J lost 0 bases, with 3 bases between them. CDR1 SGHRS and CDR2 YFSETQ come from the germline V gene. CDR3 size: 13 residues. In nucleotides, the CDR3 is TGCGCCAGCAGCTTGGATCTGAACACTGAAGCTTTCTTT. Its translation is CASSLDLNTEAFF.

The chain recombines TRBV4-1 with TRBJ2-2; 7 nucleotides agree with TRBD2. Per germline, CDR1 MGHRA and CDR2 YSYEKL. J was trimmed by 8 bases and V by 1 base; bases with no gene match: 10. CDR3 length: 16 residues. The CDR3 loop is CASSQVWREQAGELFF. The CDR3, as DNA: TGCGCCAGCAGCCAAGTCTGGCGGGAGCAGGCGGGGGAGCTGTTTTTT.

Here the CDR3 reads CASSDFGTDQETQYF. The CDR3 DNA follows: TGTGCCAGCAGTGACTTCGGGACAGATCAAGAGACCCAGTACTTC. The rearrangement uses TRBV2 and TRBJ2-5; 7 positions agree with TRBD1. This CDR3 comprises 15 residues. V was clipped by 3 bases and J by 2 bases; unmatched bases: 6. Germline assignment: CDR1 SNHLY and CDR2 FYNNEI.

This clone was counted between two and nine times. The V and J genes are TRBV6-6 and TRBJ2-6; D gene ambiguous. The CDR3 consists of 14 residues. Germline V gene sequence: CDR1 MNHNY, CDR2 SVGAGI (reference sequence). With 6 bases removed from V and 3 bases from J, the gap between germline ends came to 9 bases. CDR3 sequence (DNA): TGTGCCAGCAGGACCGGCGGTGGGGCCAACGTCCTGACTTTC. It yields the protein CASRTGGGANVLTF.

There are a few counts of this clone. The chain has TRBV4-1 and TRBJ2-7, with no clear D. CDR1 MGHRA and CDR2 YSYEKL come from the germline V gene. This CDR3 contains 17 residues. The ends were cut back, 0 bases at V and 6 bases at J, with 21 bases in the middle. CDR3 bases: TGCGCCAGCAGCCAAGAACAAGGACGTGGCATGGGGTTCGAGCAGTACTTC. It is translated as CASSQEQGRGMGFEQYF.

This clone was counted only a few times. The J gene is TRBJ2-1, the V gene TRBV19; 7 bases are a match to TRBD2. Germline V lookup: CDR1 LNHDA, CDR2 SQIVND (reference sequence). J was trimmed by 3 bases and V by 4 bases; bases with no gene match: 12. The CDR3 has 17 amino acids. CDR3: CASSTGWRAGSYNEQFF. CDR3 DNA sequence: TGTGCCAGTAGTACCGGGTGGAGAGCGGGGAGCTACAATGAGCAGTTCTTC.

The genes are TRBV30 and TRBJ1-1, with D uncertain. The ends were cut back, 7 bases at V and 3 bases at J, with 15 bases in the middle. The CDR3 contains 13 residues. The V gene's germline CDR1 is GTSNPN and CDR2 SVGIG (reference sequence). CDR3 in DNA: TGTGCCTTTCGATCATCTGGGGACACTGAAGCTTTCTTT. Amino acid sequence: CAFRSSGDTEAFF.

The rearrangement uses TRBV4-1 and TRBJ1-5, with a tentative D call TRBD1 (6 bases). The V gene lost 4 bases and the J gene lost 1 base, with 14 bases spanning the gap. The CDR3 runs to 16 residues. Germline-derived CDR1 and CDR2 are MGHRA and YSYEKL. CDR3 in amino acids: CASSPDSFLSNQPQHF. The CDR3 nucleotides read TGCGCCAGCAGCCCGGACAGTTTTTTGAGCAATCAGCCCCAGCATTTT.

The chain has TRBV19 and TRBJ2-5, with D possibly TRBD2 on 6 matching bases. V was clipped by 3 bases and J by 5 bases, with 13 bases between them. The CDR3 totals 14 residues. CDR1 and CDR2 from the germline V gene are LNHDA and SQIVND (reference sequence). The CDR3 is CASSIAKAGETQYF. The CDR3 DNA follows: TGTGCCAGTAGTATTGCGAAGGCGGGGGAGACCCAGTACTTC.

The V and J genes are TRBV4-1 and TRBJ1-5; 7 positions agree with TRBD1. Per germline, CDR1 MGHRA and CDR2 YSYEKL. V shed 4 bases and J 6 bases; nucleotides not matched to a gene: 9. The CDR3 runs to 15 residues. In DNA, the CDR3 is TGCGCCAGCAGCCTCGATCCAGGGGGAGCTCAGCCCCAGCATTTT. Translation gives CASSLDPGGAQPQHF.

This clone was seen a handful of times. The chain combines TRBV30 with TRBJ2-7; maybe TRBD2 (5 bases). Trimming left V 1 base short and J 5 bases short, with 9 bases between. The CDR3 is 12 residues long. Germline V CDR1 and CDR2: GTSNPN, SVGIG (reference sequence). CDR3 DNA sequence: TGTGCCTGGAGTGCCATGAGGGACGAGCAGTACTTC. Translation gives CAWSAMRDEQYF.

This clone showed up just a few times. V is TRBV7-3 and J is TRBJ1-1; 7 bases are a match to TRBD1. The junction had 10 bases not matched to a gene; V was cut back by 7 bases and J by 2 bases. Germline lookup yields CDR1 SGHTA and CDR2 FQGTGA. The CDR3 covers 15 residues. The chain's CDR3 is CASTTSGTANTEAFF. The CDR3, as DNA: TGTGCCAGCACCACCTCCGGGACAGCAAACACTGAAGCTTTCTTT.

This clone was observed a handful of times. Here the CDR3 DNA reads TGTGCCAGCAGTCGAGGGGAATGGGGACTGTTTTTT. Residues: CASSRGEWGLFF. This chain connects TRBV25-1 to TRBJ1-4, with a possible D match to TRBD1 (5 bases). In germline, CDR1 is MGHDK, CDR2 SYGVNS. V lost 5 bases to trimming and J lost 13 bases, with 14 bases between them. The CDR3 runs to 12 residues.

The CDR3 here is CASKLKGPEAFF. Here the CDR3 DNA reads TGTGCCAGCAAATTGAAGGGCCCTGAAGCTTTCTTT. This chain uses TRBV25-1 with TRBJ1-1; D remains ambiguous. From germline, CDR1 is MGHDK and CDR2 SYGVNS. CDR3 size: 12 residues. V was trimmed by 7 bases and J by 6 bases, leaving 12 bases between them.

The chain employs TRBV7-9 and TRBJ2-2, with D unresolved. This CDR3 is 13 amino acids long. V lost 7 bases, J lost 2 bases, and 8 bases lay in between. The germline CDR1 and CDR2 sequences are SEHNR and FQNEAQ (reference sequence). CDR3 residues: CASILSNTGELFF. For the CDR3, the DNA is TGTGCCAGCATACTAAGTAACACCGGGGAGCTGTTTTTT.

V is TRBV12-5 and J is TRBJ1-5; no definite D call. The germline gives CDR1 LGHNT, CDR2 FRNRAP. V lost 3 bases and J lost 1, with 10 bases in between. This CDR3 region has 15 residues. CDR3 nucleotide sequence: TGTGCTAGTGGTTTTGAGGCATTGAGCAATCAGCCCCAGCATTTT. Its protein is CASGFEALSNQPQHF.

This clone was seen a few times. V is TRBV7-2 and J is TRBJ1-3; TRBD1 might be the D (5 bases). The CDR3 totals 15 residues. V was shortened by 2 bases and J by 4 bases, with 12 bases between the two germline ends. Germline V gene lookup returns CDR1 SGHTA and CDR2 FQGNSA. Here the CDR3 reads CASSLSGTGGNTIYF. CDR3 bases: TGTGCCAGCAGCTTAAGTGGGACGGGAGGAAACACCATATATTTT. Combining the CDR3 with reference TRBV7-2 and TRBJ1-3 gives the whole variable domain GAGVSQSPSNKVTEKGKDVELRCDPISGHTALYWYRQSLGQGLEFLIYFQGNSAPDKSGLPSDRFSAERTGGSVSTLTIQRTQQEDSAVYLCASSLSGTGGNTIYFGEGSWLTVV.

The V and J genes are TRBV4-1 and TRBJ2-7; D may correspond to TRBD1 or TRBD2 (6 bases each). The length of the CDR3 is 15 residues. V was cut by 2 bases and J by 0 bases, with 11 bases left in between. The germline V gene has CDR1 MGHRA and CDR2 YSYEKL. CDR3 residues: CASSQPGGSSYEQYF. CDR3 nucleotides: TGCGCCAGCAGCCAACCCGGGGGCAGCTCCTACGAGCAGTACTTC.

The rearrangement links TRBV19 to TRBJ2-1, with D possibly being TRBD2 (5 bases). The CDR3 is made up of 11 amino acids. CDR1 and CDR2 from the germline V gene are LNHDA and SQIVND (reference sequence). V lost 2 bases to trimming and J lost 9 bases, with 5 bases between them. CDR3 nucleotide sequence: TGTGCCAGTAGTATACGGGGTGAGCAGTTCTTC. As protein: CASSIRGEQFF.

Comments on this clone: The germline gene is not matched at one end of the junction; a read error may be the cause. V gene TRBV5-6 combines with J gene TRBJ1-2; 10 bases match TRBD1. Per the germline V gene, CDR1 is SGHDT and CDR2 is YYEEEE. The CDR3 is 14 residues long. The CDR3 DNA follows: TGTGTCAGCAGCCCGTGGACAGGGGGAAGCGGCTACACCTTC. Translation: CVSSPWTGGSGYTF.

The chain carries TRBV6-6 and TRBJ1-1; D is perhaps TRBD1 (6 bases). CDR3 length equals 12 residues. Deletions cut 7 bases from V and 11 bases from J, with 17 bases between. Germline V gives CDR1 MNHNY, CDR2 SVGAGI (reference sequence). This chain's CDR3 is CASTTLRGDAFF. CDR3 nucleotides: TGTGCCAGCACCACTCTGAGGGGGGACGCTTTCTTT.

The chain couples TRBV2 to TRBJ2-2; the D gene is possibly TRBD2 (5 bases). V was trimmed by 2 bases and J by 12 bases, leaving 10 bases between them. There are 12 residues in the CDR3. CDR1 and CDR2 from the germline V gene are SNHLY and FYNNEI. This CDR3 is CASSEFGEKLFF. CDR3 coding DNA: TGTGCCAGCAGTGAATTCGGGGAGAAGCTGTTTTTT.

CDR3 region: CSVEAQLSWLTDTQYF. The CDR3 bases are TGCAGCGTTGAGGCCCAACTCAGCTGGCTCACAGATACGCAGTATTTT. This chain connects TRBV29-1 to TRBJ2-3; D is uncertain. Trimming took 3 bases from V and 2 from J, leaving 18 bases between them. In germline, CDR1 is SQVTM, CDR2 ANQGSEA. This CDR3 comprises 16 residues.

This chain uses TRBV29-1 with TRBJ2-5; 10 bases are shared with TRBD1. From germline, CDR1 is SQVTM and CDR2 ANQGSEA. With V trimmed by 7 bases and J by 3 bases, 2 bases remained unmatched. The CDR3 runs 12 residues. DNA for the CDR3: TGCAGCGCCGGGACAGGGGAAGAGACCCAGTACTTC. Its translation: CSAGTGEETQYF.

The chain uses TRBV5-4 and TRBJ2-3; D perhaps matches TRBD2 (6 bases). The ends were cut back, 5 bases at V and 0 bases at J, with 13 bases in the middle. This CDR3 has 15 amino acids. Germline V lookup: CDR1 SGHNT, CDR2 YYREEE (reference sequence). The CDR3 reads CASRVGGGSTDTQYF. The CDR3 coding sequence is TGTGCCAGCAGGGTCGGGGGAGGAAGCACAGATACGCAGTATTTT. Combining the CDR3 with reference TRBV5-4 and TRBJ2-3 gives the whole variable domain ETGVTQSPTHLIKTRGQQVTLRCSSQSGHNTVSWYQQALGQGPQFIFQYYREEENGRGNFPPRFSGLQFPNYSSELNVNALELDDSALYLCASRVGGGSTDTQYFGPGTRLTVL.

V usage is TRBV29-1 and J usage is TRBJ2-3; no clear D. The CDR3 runs to 11 residues. CDR1 and CDR2 (germline): SQVTM, ANQGSEA. V gave up 6 bases and J gave up 5 bases, with 9 bases separating them. The CDR3 region has the DNA TGCAGCGTCCAGTCGGGAGATACGCAGTATTTT. Its translation: CSVQSGDTQYF.